A single sample is the source of the 17 T cell receptor beta chains below, sequenced in a study of blood T cell repertoires in COVID-19. Using immunoSEQ multiplex PCR, the repertoire was profiled, and TCRdb retains in-frame clones only, with some absent. The sample holds tens of thousands of clones; roughly 81% are singletons and the top ten take around 14%. Sequenced material: peripheral blood. The source of these receptors is a man older than 75 with acute or convalescent COVID-19.

The CDR3 bases are TGCAGCGTTGACCGCAGGGCTAAAAATCAGCAGTTCTTC. This codes for CSVDRRAKNQQFF. The chain combines TRBV29-1 with TRBJ2-1; D might be TRBD1 (5 bases). The CDR3 totals 13 residues. Between the trimmed V and J ends, which lost 3 bases and 11 bases, there was a span of 17 bases. Germline CDR1 and CDR2: SQVTM and ANQGSEA.

This chain uses TRBV5-6 with TRBJ2-1; TRBD2 matches 10 bases. CDR1 and CDR2 (germline): SGHDT, YYEEEE. The ends lost 5 bases at V and 2 bases at J; junction bases unmatched: 4. There are 15 residues in the CDR3. The CDR3 region is CASRSLAGPYNEQFF. In DNA form, the CDR3 reads TGTGCCAGCAGGTCACTAGCGGGGCCCTACAATGAGCAGTTCTTC.

The V gene is TRBV18, the J gene TRBJ2-3; 7 nucleotides match TRBD1. This CDR3 spans 14 amino acids. V shed 3 bases and J 14 bases; nucleotides not matched to a gene: 14. Germline CDR1 reads KGHSH; CDR2 reads LQKENI. The CDR3, as DNA: TGTGCCAGCTCACCTGGTTACGCGACAGGGACACCGTATTTT. Translated, it gives CASSPGYATGTPYF. Supplemented by reference TRBV18 and TRBJ2-3, the full variable domain reads NAGVMQNPRHLVRRRGQEARLRCSPMKGHSHVYWYRQLPEEGLKFMVYLQKENIIDESGMPKERFSAEFPKEGPSILRIQQVVRGDSAAYFCASSPGYATGTPYFGPGTRLTVL.

V usage is TRBV11-1 and J usage is TRBJ1-1; D is uncertain. The CDR3 is 12 amino acids. CDR1 and CDR2 from the germline V gene are SGHAT and FQDESV (reference sequence). Trimming shortened V by 3 bases and J by 7 bases, and 9 bases separated the two germline ends. CDR3 loop: CASSFSSFEAFF. In DNA, the CDR3 is TGTGCCAGCAGCTTTAGCAGTTTTGAAGCTTTCTTT.

The rearrangement uses TRBV19 and TRBJ1-1, with D perhaps TRBD1 (5 bases). The germline gives CDR1 LNHDA, CDR2 SQIVND (reference sequence). The CDR3 consists of 13 residues. Trimming cost V 3 bases and J 5 bases, with 10 bases left between them. The CDR3 region has the DNA TGTGCCAGTAGTATCTCAGGGAGGACTGAAGCTTTCTTT. As protein: CASSISGRTEAFF.

The genes are TRBV4-3 and TRBJ2-1; weak D call: TRBD2 (5 bases). V lost 1 base and J 9 bases, leaving 13 bases between the germline ends. Germline V gene data show CDR1 as LGHNA and CDR2 as YSLEER. This CDR3 has 14 amino acids. The CDR3 is CASSQGVNSVEQFF. As DNA, the CDR3 is TGCGCCAGCAGCCAAGGAGTTAATAGCGTTGAGCAGTTCTTC.

The rearrangement links TRBV27 to TRBJ1-5; 8 bases are a match to TRBD1. The CDR3 is made up of 15 amino acids. Trimming cost V 0 bases and J 7 bases; bases outside gene matches: 5. Germline V gene sequence: CDR1 MNHEY, CDR2 SMNVEV (reference sequence). This CDR3 reads CASSLSAGGWQPQHF. The CDR3 DNA is TGTGCCAGCAGTTTATCTGCAGGGGGCTGGCAGCCCCAGCATTTT.

The CDR3 region has the DNA TGCGCCAGCAACCCCGGACAGGGGGCTCTCCAGAACACTGAAGCTTTCTTT. Translation: CASNPGQGALQNTEAFF. V is TRBV5-1 and J is TRBJ1-1; 11 bases agree with TRBD1. The trim removed 6 bases at V and 1 base at J, leaving 11 bases unmatched. The CDR3 has 17 amino acids. CDR1 is SGHRS and CDR2 is YFSETQ in the germline V gene.

The rearrangement uses TRBV5-4 and TRBJ2-2, with 8 bases lining up with TRBD2. CDR1 is SGHNT and CDR2 is YYREEE in the germline V gene (reference sequence). There are 16 residues in the CDR3. Losses at the gene ends were 6 bases for V and 4 bases for J; bases not matched to a gene: 11. Here the CDR3 reads CASTLGSGRGTGELFF. The CDR3 DNA is TGTGCCAGCACCCTTGGAAGCGGGAGAGGCACCGGGGAGCTGTTTTTT.

This clone was seen just once. The genes are TRBV4-2 and TRBJ1-1; 8 bases map to TRBD1. This CDR3 region has 14 residues. V lost 3 bases, J lost 5 bases, and 5 bases stayed unmatched. CDR1 and CDR2 from the germline V gene are LGHNA and YNFKEQ. CDR3 nucleotide sequence: TGTGCCAGCAGCCATGAAACAGGGGGTACTGAAGCTTTCTTT. It translates to CASSHETGGTEAFF.

The chain links TRBV6-2 or TRBV6-3 to TRBJ1-2; 9 nucleotides agree with TRBD1. Germline V gene data show CDR1 as MNHEY and CDR2 as SVGEGT. This CDR3 is built from 16 residues. V lost 4 bases, J lost 4 bases, and 10 bases stayed unmatched. CDR3 coding DNA: TGTGCCAGCAGTTCACAGGGGGCTTCCCCCCTCTATGGCTACACCTTC. Amino acids: CASSSQGASPLYGYTF.

This clone was counted between two and nine times. The chain links TRBV12-3 or TRBV12-4 to TRBJ1-5; D unclear. The ends were cut back, 7 bases at V and 3 bases at J, with 7 bases in the middle. There are 12 residues in the CDR3. The CDR3 sequence is CASTQLNQPQHF. The CDR3 DNA sequence: TGTGCCAGCACCCAACTCAATCAGCCCCAGCATTTT.

The chain couples TRBV15 to TRBJ2-2; possible D gene TRBD1, 5 bases. Germline V gene lookup returns CDR1 LNHNV and CDR2 YYDKDF (reference sequence). V lost 1 base, J lost 1 base, and 7 bases lay in between. This CDR3 has 15 residues. The CDR3 reads CATSRGGQNTGELFF. CDR3 nucleotides: TGTGCCACCAGCAGAGGGGGCCAGAACACCGGGGAGCTGTTTTTT.

CDR3 DNA: TGTGCCAGCATCCGGCGGACTGAAGCTTTCTTT. This codes for CASIRRTEAFF. The V call is TRBV28, the J call TRBJ1-1; D is ambiguous. V lost 7 bases, J lost 5 bases, and 8 bases lay in between. This CDR3 comprises 11 residues. The germline V gene has CDR1 MDHEN and CDR2 SYDVKM.

This chain joins TRBV7-2 and TRBJ2-2, with D possibly being TRBD1 (6 bases). V lost 5 bases to trimming and J lost 3 bases, with 13 bases between them. Germline lookup yields CDR1 SGHTA and CDR2 FQGNSA. The CDR3 extends over 15 amino acids. The CDR3 sequence: CASSPTGRHTGELFF. The DNA for the CDR3 is TGTGCCAGCAGCCCTACAGGGCGTCACACCGGGGAGCTGTTTTTT.

V gene TRBV10-3 combines with J gene TRBJ1-2; TRBD1 agrees at 9 bases. Germline V gene sequence: CDR1 ENHRY, CDR2 SYGVKD. The CDR3 extends over 15 amino acids. With V trimmed by 4 bases and J by 3 bases, 6 bases remained unmatched. CDR3 amino acids: CAISGPGQGDYGYTF. Here the CDR3 DNA reads TGTGCCATCAGTGGGCCGGGACAGGGAGACTATGGCTACACCTTC.

This clone occurred a few times. This rearrangement joins TRBV5-6 to TRBJ2-7; 9 bases line up with TRBD1. Germline-derived CDR1 and CDR2 are SGHDT and YYEEEE. The trim removed 4 bases at V and 3 bases at J, leaving 11 bases unmatched. The CDR3 extends over 16 amino acids. Here the CDR3 reads CASSPEDRGMDYEQYF. As DNA, the CDR3 is TGTGCCAGCAGCCCGGAGGACAGGGGAATGGACTACGAGCAGTACTTC.